The next 27 T cell receptor beta chains were all read from a single sample in a study of cytomegalovirus exposure and HLA in healthy donors (TCRdb year 2017). Receptor libraries were prepared by the immunoSEQ multiplex PCR assay. For the multiplex PCR, a mixture combining 60 forward primers for TCR Vbeta segments and 13 reverse primers for TCR Jbeta segments was used. As stored in TCRdb, this immuneACCESS dataset retains in-frame rearrangements with V and J assigned. A fraction of the clones does not appear; measured against another copy, unresolved V genes explain less than half of the discrepancy, and the remainder lacks a known reason. The sample data list under 200,000 clones, and approximately 70% of these were observed just once. 1.8% of the sample is in the top ten clones. Sequenced material: PBMCs. Every receptor here comes from a woman younger than 45 in good health and CMV-seronegative.

This chain uses TRBV19 with TRBJ1-3; a possible D gene is TRBD1 (5 bases). The germline V gene has CDR1 LNHDA and CDR2 SQIVND (reference sequence). CDR3 size: 16 residues. V dropped 3 bases and J dropped 0 bases, with 12 bases sitting between them. DNA of the CDR3: TGTGCCAGTAGTATGATGGGGGGTCGCTCTGGAAACACCATATATTTT. The encoded protein is CASSMMGGRSGNTIYF. The full variable domain, in which reference TRBV19 and TRBJ1-3 provide the parts outside the CDR3, is DGGITQSPKYLFRKEGQNVTLSCEQNLNHDAMYWYRQDPGQGLRLIYYSQIVNDFQKGDIAEGYSVSREKKESFPLTVTSAQKNPTAFYLCASSMMGGRSGNTIYFGEGSWLTVV.

V is TRBV5-4 and J is TRBJ2-2; TRBD1 is a possible D gene (5 bases). V was trimmed by 2 bases and J by 7 bases, leaving 12 bases between them. Germline-derived CDR1 and CDR2 are SGHNT and YYREEE (reference sequence). The CDR3 spans 14 residues. The CDR3 sequence is CASSFQGIGGELFF. CDR3 DNA sequence: TGTGCCAGCAGCTTTCAGGGTATTGGCGGGGAGCTGTTTTTT. The full variable domain, completed using reference TRBV5-4 and TRBJ2-2, is ETGVTQSPTHLIKTRGQQVTLRCSSQSGHNTVSWYQQALGQGPQFIFQYYREEENGRGNFPPRFSGLQFPNYSSELNVNALELDDSALYLCASSFQGIGGELFFGEGSRLTVL.

The chain carries TRBV7-8 and TRBJ1-4; 7 bases are a match to TRBD1. Losses at the gene ends were 5 bases for V and 5 bases for J; bases not matched to a gene: 8. The CDR3 is 15 amino acids. The germline gives CDR1 SGHVS, CDR2 FQNEAQ. The CDR3 loop reads CASSPRDSTNEKLFF. In DNA, the CDR3 is TGTGCCAGCAGCCCCCGGGACAGTACAAATGAAAAACTGTTTTTT.

V and J are TRBV2 and TRBJ1-1, with D tentatively TRBD1 (5 bases). The CDR3 contains 13 residues. Trimming stripped 4 bases from V and 4 bases from J, with 10 bases between. Germline-derived CDR1 and CDR2 are SNHLY and FYNNEI. Written as DNA, the CDR3 is TGTGCCAGCAGTGCAGGGTCGAGCACTGAAGCTTTCTTT. Amino acids: CASSAGSSTEAFF. The full variable domain, its missing parts supplied by reference TRBV2 and TRBJ1-1, is EPEVTQTPSHQVTQMGQEVILRCVPISNHLYFYWYRQILGQKVEFLVSFYNNEISEKSEIFDDQFSVERPDGSNFTLKIRSTKLEDSAMYFCASSAGSSTEAFFGQGTRLTVV.

The V gene is TRBV7-2, the J gene TRBJ2-1; tentative D call: TRBD2 (6 bases). The CDR3 is 14 amino acids. Germline V gives CDR1 SGHTA, CDR2 FQGNSA. Trimming cost V 2 bases and J 4 bases, with 9 bases left between them. CDR3 residues: CASSLSRGYNEQFF. The CDR3 region has the DNA TGTGCCAGCAGCTTATCGCGGGGTTACAATGAGCAGTTCTTC. Full variable domain (missing parts from reference TRBV7-2 and TRBJ2-1): GAGVSQSPSNKVTEKGKDVELRCDPISGHTALYWYRQSLGQGLEFLIYFQGNSAPDKSGLPSDRFSAERTGGSVSTLTIQRTQQEDSAVYLCASSLSRGYNEQFFGPGTRLTVL.

The chain links TRBV10-3 to TRBJ2-3; no firm D call. Germline lookup yields CDR1 ENHRY and CDR2 SYGVKD. The length of the CDR3 is 14 residues. V lost 3 bases and J 4 bases, leaving 11 bases between the germline ends. CDR3 in DNA: TGTGCCATCAGTGACAGTCGTTTTGCAGATACGCAGTATTTT. Amino acid sequence: CAISDSRFADTQYF.

A few counts support this clone. This chain connects TRBV19 to TRBJ2-7, with 7 bases aligning to TRBD1. The V and J ends lost 3 bases and 6 bases, in that order; junction bases with no gene match: 11. There are 15 residues in the CDR3. Germline loops: CDR1 LNHDA, CDR2 SQIVND (reference sequence). The CDR3 region has the DNA TGTGCCAGTAGTATCACTTGGGACAGACGCGGCGAGCAGTACTTC. Translation gives CASSITWDRRGEQYF.

This chain uses TRBV7-2 with TRBJ2-5; TRBD2 matches at 9 bases. The trim removed 3 bases at V and 5 bases at J, leaving 7 bases unmatched. CDR1 is SGHTA, CDR2 FQGNSA, per germline. There are 15 residues in the CDR3. CDR3 sequence: CASSLGGRAGETQYF. The CDR3 nucleotides are TGTGCCAGCAGCTTGGGCGGGAGGGCCGGCGAGACCCAGTACTTC.

The chain has TRBV7-3 and TRBJ2-7; 9 nucleotides agree with TRBD2. This CDR3 comprises 13 residues. Germline-derived CDR1 and CDR2 are SGHTA and FQGTGA. The V gene end was trimmed by 0 bases and the J gene end by 7 bases; junction bases not matched to a gene: 1. CDR3 sequence reads: CASSLTAGGEQYF. The CDR3 DNA is TGTGCCAGCAGCTTAACGGCGGGAGGGGAGCAGTACTTC.

V gene TRBV30 combines with J gene TRBJ2-5; D unclear. The germline CDR1 and CDR2 sequences are GTSNPN and SVGIG (reference sequence). Trimming cost V 0 bases and J 4 bases, with 6 bases left between them. This CDR3 spans 12 amino acids. CDR3: CAWSVHRETQYF. CDR3 bases: TGTGCCTGGAGTGTACACAGAGAGACCCAGTACTTC. Based on the CDR3 plus reference TRBV30 and TRBJ2-5, the full variable domain is SQTIHQWPATLVQPVGSPLSLECTVEGTSNPNLYWYRQAAGRGLQLLFYSVGIGQISSEVPQNLSASRPQDRQFILSSKKLLLSDSGFYLCAWSVHRETQYFGPGTRLLVL.

V is TRBV30 and J is TRBJ2-7; a possible D gene is TRBD1 (6 bases). Germline values: CDR1 GTSNPN, CDR2 SVGIG (reference sequence). V lost 1 base and J lost 0, with 13 bases in between. This CDR3 comprises 15 residues. CDR3 in DNA: TGTGCCTGGAGTGCAGGGGTCTTGAGCTCCTACGAGCAGTACTTC. Translation gives CAWSAGVLSSYEQYF.

The gene calls are TRBV5-1 and TRBJ2-5; 8 nucleotides agree with TRBD2. The CDR3 is 13 residues long. CDR1 SGHRS and CDR2 YFSETQ come from the germline V gene. Losses at the gene ends were 5 bases for V and 2 bases for J; bases not matched to a gene: 2. DNA for the CDR3: TGCGCCAGCAGACCTAGCGGGCAAGAGACCCAGTACTTC. It is translated as CASRPSGQETQYF.

The chain joins TRBV2 to TRBJ1-4; TRBD1 agrees at 8 bases. V shed 1 base and J 6 bases; nucleotides not matched to a gene: 1. There are 14 residues in the CDR3. CDR1 and CDR2 (germline): SNHLY, FYNNEI. CDR3 protein: CASSEGTGYEKLFF. The CDR3 DNA reads TGTGCCAGCAGTGAAGGGACAGGGTATGAAAAACTGTTTTTT.

The chain links TRBV30 to TRBJ1-6, with D possibly being TRBD1 (5 bases). V lost 2 bases to trimming and J lost 3 bases, with 8 bases between them. In germline, CDR1 is GTSNPN, CDR2 SVGIG (reference sequence). The CDR3 consists of 14 residues. DNA for the CDR3: TGTGCCTGGAGTAGACAGAGCTATAATTCACCCCTCCACTTT. Translation gives CAWSRQSYNSPLHF.

The chain is built from TRBV30 and TRBJ1-5; TRBD1 matches at 7 bases. Unmatched junction bases numbered 6, after V lost 2 bases and J lost 5 bases. The CDR3 is 14 amino acids. Germline assignment: CDR1 GTSNPN and CDR2 SVGIG (reference sequence). CDR3 in amino acids: CAWSTPQGDQPQHF. CDR3 nucleotides: TGTGCCTGGAGTACTCCTCAGGGGGATCAGCCCCAGCATTTT.

The table lists this clone with a count of one. The chain combines TRBV4-1 with TRBJ2-7, with TRBD1 matching over 11 bases. Germline V gene data show CDR1 as MGHRA and CDR2 as YSYEKL. V lost 2 bases, J lost 3 bases, and 6 bases stayed unmatched. This CDR3 has 16 residues. CDR3 sequence (DNA): TGCGCCAGCAGCCAATCTATGGGACAGGGGGTCTACGAGCAGTACTTC. This codes for CASSQSMGQGVYEQYF.

This chain connects TRBV11-2 to TRBJ1-4; 8 bases match TRBD1. The CDR3 is 15 amino acids. The V segment lost 2 bases and the J segment 10 bases; nucleotides outside the gene matches: 9. Germline CDR1 is SGHAT and CDR2 is FQNNGV. Here the CDR3 DNA reads TGTGCCAGCAGCTTATCAGGGGGCAGTCAGAGAAAACTGTTTTTT. Amino acids: CASSLSGGSQRKLFF.

This clone was seen more than once but under ten times. The chain links TRBV5-1 to TRBJ1-4; D is possibly TRBD1 (5 bases). Trimming took off 6 bases at V and 10 bases at J, with 16 bases between the two ends. The germline V gene encodes CDR1 SGHRS and CDR2 YFSETQ. The CDR3 is 13 amino acids. In DNA, the CDR3 is TGCGCCAGCACGGCGGGGACTAGTCGAAAACTGTTTTTT. Its protein product is CASTAGTSRKLFF.

The rearrangement joins TRBV5-6 to TRBJ2-5, with a tentative D call TRBD1 (7 bases). The CDR3 totals 14 residues. Germline V lookup: CDR1 SGHDT, CDR2 YYEEEE. V gave up 0 bases and J gave up 5 bases, with 11 bases separating them. In DNA form, the CDR3 reads TGTGCCAGCAGCTTGGCAGGGGGGCTTGAGACCCAGTACTTC. Translated: CASSLAGGLETQYF.

This chain connects TRBV18 to TRBJ2-7; D might be TRBD2 (6 bases). The germline V and J ends were trimmed by 0 bases and 5 bases, with 23 bases remaining between them. Germline CDR1 reads KGHSH; CDR2 reads LQKENI. The CDR3 sequence is 18 residues long. The CDR3 DNA reads TGTGCCAGCTCACCACCGACGAGGGGCGGAGGGATCCCCAACGAGCAGTACTTC. It codes for CASSPPTRGGGIPNEQYF.

This sequence joins TRBV7-9 and TRBJ2-1; tentative D call: TRBD2 (5 bases). CDR3 length: 13 residues. Germline V lookup: CDR1 SEHNR, CDR2 FQNEAQ (reference sequence). V was cut by 3 bases and J by 10 bases, with 13 bases left in between. As DNA, the CDR3 is TGTGCCAGCAGCTTCTTGAGTTCGGGGGAGCAGTTCTTC. Its protein product is CASSFLSSGEQFF.

The chain couples TRBV5-8 to TRBJ2-1, with 8 bases identical to TRBD2. J was trimmed by 6 bases and V by 4 bases; bases with no gene match: 15. This CDR3 comprises 17 residues. Per the germline V gene, CDR1 is SGHTS and CDR2 is YDEGEE. CDR3 sequence (DNA): TGTGCCAGCAGCCCTACCTCGAGCGGGAGTTTTCGCAATGAGCAGTTCTTC. Its protein product is CASSPTSSGSFRNEQFF.

The V call is TRBV11-2, the J call TRBJ2-5, with 8 bases that match TRBD2. Germline V gene data show CDR1 as SGHAT and CDR2 as FQNNGV. Unmatched junction bases numbered 7, after V lost 4 bases and J lost 3 bases. This CDR3 comprises 15 residues. This CDR3 is CASSSRTSSEETQYF. DNA of the CDR3: TGTGCCAGCAGCTCGCGGACTAGCTCTGAAGAGACCCAGTACTTC.

The V and J genes are TRBV6-5 and TRBJ2-5; D call uncertain. Germline lookup yields CDR1 MNHEY and CDR2 SVGAGI. The V end lost 2 bases, the J end lost 7 bases, and 11 bases lay between the germline ends. This CDR3 is built from 13 residues. The CDR3 spells CASSYGNRRTQYF. The DNA for the CDR3 is TGTGCCAGCAGTTACGGTAACCGGAGGACCCAGTACTTC.

The chain joins TRBV6-6 to TRBJ1-5, with TRBD1 as a possible D gene (6 bases). Trimming cost V 6 bases and J 1 base, with 13 bases left between them. Germline V CDR1 and CDR2: MNHNY, SVGAGI (reference sequence). This CDR3 spans 15 amino acids. CDR3 in amino acids: CASSPEGGSNQPQHF. CDR3 DNA sequence: TGTGCCAGCAGCCCCGAGGGGGGGAGCAATCAGCCCCAGCATTTT.

The gene calls are TRBV19 and TRBJ1-3; D may be TRBD1 (6 bases). Trimming left V 7 bases short and J 0 bases short, with 10 bases between. Per the germline V gene, CDR1 is LNHDA and CDR2 is SQIVND (reference sequence). The CDR3 covers 14 residues. In DNA, the CDR3 is TGTGCCAGTACCACAGGGTACTCTGGAAACACCATATATTTT. This sequence encodes CASTTGYSGNTIYF.

The V gene is TRBV4-3, the J gene TRBJ1-1; possibly TRBD1 for D (5 bases). In germline, CDR1 is LGHNA, CDR2 YSLEER. The germline V and J ends were trimmed by 2 bases and 0 bases, with 10 bases remaining between them. CDR3 length equals 15 residues. CDR3 DNA: TGCGCCAGCAGCCAATGGAGACAGATGAACACTGAAGCTTTCTTT. Protein: CASSQWRQMNTEAFF.